These T cell receptor beta chains were read from a single sample in a study of blood T cells in healthy people across ages. MiXCR, applied by TCRdb to the 5' RACE reads, yields one record per CDR3 protein. The sample gives fewer than 900,000 distinct CDR3 sequences, approximately 39% of which show up once; approximately 22% is in the top ten. Sequencing was carried out using blood. The source is a woman in her sixties in good health. Both conserved end residues are part of each CDR3. A D gene is named only where the DNA matches it firmly. The listing skips clone size in some rows; elsewhere it reads once, few, many or a size class.

D gene: TRBD2; clone size: -; V gene: TRBV24-1; J gene: TRBJ2-2; CDR3 length: 13; CDR3 protein: CATRGGTGGELFF; CDR3 DNA: TGTGCCACCAGGGGGGGGACCGGCGGGGAGCTGTTTTTT
D gene: -; clone size: -; V gene: TRBV14; J gene: TRBJ1-6; CDR3 length: 13; CDR3 protein: CASSQGMASPLHF; CDR3 DNA: TGTGCCAGCAGCCAAGGAATGGCTTCACCCCTCCACTTT
D gene: -; clone size: many; V gene: TRBV6-2/TRBV6-3; J gene: TRBJ2-7; CDR3 length: 13; CDR3 protein: CASSYTGRYEQYF; CDR3 DNA: TGTGCCAGCAGTTATACTGGGAGATACGAGCAGTACTTC
D gene: -; clone size: many; V gene: TRBV12-3/TRBV12-4; J gene: TRBJ2-4; CDR3 length: 16; CDR3 protein: CASSVNYGLAKNIQYF; CDR3 DNA: TGTGCCAGCAGCGTCAATTATGGGTTAGCCAAAAACATTCAGTACTTC
D gene: -; clone size: -; V gene: TRBV30; J gene: TRBJ2-7; CDR3 length: 11; CDR3 protein: CAWGLRGQQYF; CDR3 DNA: TGTGCCTGGGGGCTTAGAGGTCAGCAGTACTTC
D gene: -; clone size: -; V gene: TRBV20-1; J gene: TRBJ1-2; CDR3 length: 12; CDR3 protein: CSASSGSVGYTF; CDR3 DNA: TGCAGTGCTAGTTCAGGTTCGGTAGGCTACACCTTC
D gene: TRBD2; clone size: -; V gene: TRBV20-1; J gene: TRBJ2-1; CDR3 length: 14; CDR3 protein: CSARFGGGCNEQFF; CDR3 DNA: TGCAGTGCTAGATTCGGGGGGGGTTGCAATGAGCAGTTCTTC
D gene: -; clone size: -; V gene: TRBV7-3; J gene: TRBJ2-3; CDR3 length: 14; CDR3 protein: CASTGGVSTDTQYF; CDR3 DNA: TGTGCCAGCACCGGGGGAGTTAGCACAGATACGCAGTATTTT
D gene: -; clone size: many; V gene: TRBV7-2; J gene: TRBJ2-3; CDR3 length: 15; CDR3 protein: CASRERGSFTDTQYF; CDR3 DNA: TGTGCCAGCAGGGAACGGGGGTCCTTCACAGATACGCAGTATTTT
D gene: -; clone size: -; V gene: TRBV12-3/TRBV12-4; J gene: TRBJ1-5; CDR3 length: 16; CDR3 protein: CASSLWTALSNQPQHF; CDR3 DNA: TGTGCCAGCAGTTTGTGGACAGCCCTAAGCAATCAGCCCCAGCATTTT
D gene: TRBD2; clone size: few; V gene: TRBV30; J gene: TRBJ2-3; CDR3 length: 14; CDR3 protein: CAWSRGGATDTQYF; CDR3 DNA: TGTGCCTGGAGTAGGGGAGGGGCCACAGATACGCAGTATTTT
D gene: -; clone size: few; V gene: TRBV7-2; J gene: TRBJ2-7; CDR3 length: 15; CDR3 protein: CASSQQGLEAYEQYF; CDR3 DNA: TGTGCCAGCAGCCAACAGGGATTAGAGGCCTACGAGCAGTACTTC
D gene: -; clone size: -; V gene: TRBV20-1; J gene: TRBJ2-1; CDR3 length: 15; CDR3 protein: CGATHGESSYNEQFF; CDR3 DNA: TGCGGTGCTACTCACGGGGAAAGCTCCTACAATGAGCAGTTCTTC
D gene: TRBD1; clone size: -; V gene: TRBV5-1; J gene: TRBJ2-7; CDR3 length: 14; CDR3 protein: CASIWRTGLDEQYF; CDR3 DNA: TGCGCCAGCATCTGGCGGACAGGGTTGGATGAGCAGTACTTC
D gene: TRBD1; clone size: many; V gene: TRBV13; J gene: TRBJ2-3; CDR3 length: 15; CDR3 protein: CASSLRPDRVDTQYF; CDR3 DNA: TGTGCCAGCAGCTTACGCCCTGACAGGGTAGATACGCAGTATTTT
D gene: -; clone size: -; V gene: TRBV2; J gene: TRBJ2-2; CDR3 length: 13; CDR3 protein: CASSIRAAGELFF; CDR3 DNA: TGTGCCAGCAGTATCAGGGCTGCCGGGGAGCTGTTTTTT
D gene: TRBD2; clone size: many; V gene: TRBV12-3/TRBV12-4; J gene: TRBJ2-1; CDR3 length: 15; CDR3 protein: CASSYTAGERNEQFF; CDR3 DNA: TGTGCCAGCAGTTATACAGCGGGGGAGCGCAATGAGCAGTTCTTC
D gene: -; clone size: few; V gene: TRBV5-1; J gene: TRBJ1-1; CDR3 length: 16; CDR3 protein: CASTPGHNQGNTEAFF; CDR3 DNA: TGCGCCAGCACTCCGGGACACAATCAGGGGAACACTGAAGCTTTCTTT
D gene: -; clone size: few; V gene: TRBV27; J gene: TRBJ1-4; CDR3 length: 13; CDR3 protein: CASSFRGGEKLFF; CDR3 DNA: TGTGCCAGCAGTTTTCGGGGAGGGGAAAAACTGTTTTTT
D gene: TRBD2; clone size: many; V gene: TRBV29-1; J gene: TRBJ2-3; CDR3 length: 13; CDR3 protein: CSVDAGASDTQYF; CDR3 DNA: TGCAGCGTTGATGCGGGAGCCAGCGATACGCAGTATTTT
D gene: -; clone size: -; V gene: TRBV5-4; J gene: TRBJ2-5; CDR3 length: 15; CDR3 protein: CASSLEMLAKETQYF; CDR3 DNA: TGTGCCAGCAGCTTGGAAATGCTAGCGAAAGAGACCCAGTACTTC
D gene: -; clone size: once; V gene: TRBV27; J gene: TRBJ2-1; CDR3 length: 15; CDR3 protein: CASRPWGGAYNEQFF; CDR3 DNA: TGTGCCAGCAGGCCCTGGGGGGGCGCGTACAATGAGCAGTTCTTC
D gene: -; clone size: few; V gene: TRBV4-3; J gene: TRBJ2-3; CDR3 length: 13; CDR3 protein: CASSQDRGDTQYF; CDR3 DNA: TGCGCCAGCAGCCAAGATCGGGGAGATACGCAGTATTTT
D gene: TRBD1; clone size: many; V gene: TRBV12-3/TRBV12-4; J gene: TRBJ1-2; CDR3 length: 14; CDR3 protein: CASSFGTANYGYTF; CDR3 DNA: TGTGCCAGCAGTTTTGGGACAGCTAACTATGGCTACACCTTC
D gene: -; clone size: -; V gene: TRBV2; J gene: TRBJ2-1; CDR3 length: 12; CDR3 protein: CASSEGTLRQFF; CDR3 DNA: TGTGCCAGCAGTGAGGGGACCTTGCGGCAGTTCTTC
D gene: -; clone size: -; V gene: TRBV10-3; J gene: TRBJ1-4; CDR3 length: 11; CDR3 protein: CAISDGEKLFF; CDR3 DNA: TGTGCCATCAGTGATGGGGAAAAACTGTTTTTT
D gene: -; clone size: many; V gene: TRBV7-2; J gene: TRBJ2-1; CDR3 length: 17; CDR3 protein: CASSLEIAESSYNEQFF; CDR3 DNA: TGTGCCAGCAGCTTAGAGATAGCGGAAAGCTCCTACAATGAGCAGTTCTTC
D gene: TRBD1; clone size: -; V gene: TRBV6-5; J gene: TRBJ1-4; CDR3 length: 14; CDR3 protein: CASSQRQGNEKLFF; CDR3 DNA: TGTGCCAGCAGCCAAAGACAGGGGAATGAAAAACTGTTTTTT
D gene: -; clone size: -; V gene: TRBV6-1; J gene: TRBJ1-1; CDR3 length: 18; CDR3 protein: CASSPQGNWVFVITEAFF; CDR3 DNA: TGTGCCAGCAGTCCACAGGGAAATTGGGTGTTCGTGATCACTGAAGCTTTCTTT
D gene: -; clone size: -; V gene: TRBV27; J gene: TRBJ1-2; CDR3 length: 15; CDR3 protein: CASSSGPPANYGYTF; CDR3 DNA: TGTGCCAGCAGTTCGGGACCGCCAGCTAACTATGGCTACACCTTC
D gene: TRBD1; clone size: -; V gene: TRBV12-5; J gene: TRBJ2-3; CDR3 length: 16; CDR3 protein: CASGSDRDISTDTQYF; CDR3 DNA: TGTGCTAGTGGCTCAGACAGGGATATTAGCACAGATACGCAGTATTTT
D gene: TRBD1; clone size: many; V gene: TRBV29-1; J gene: TRBJ2-7; CDR3 length: 15; CDR3 protein: CSVPSRDRGRREQYF; CDR3 DNA: TGCAGCGTTCCTAGCCGGGACAGGGGGCGCAGGGAGCAGTACTTC
D gene: TRBD2; clone size: -; V gene: TRBV12-3/TRBV12-4; J gene: TRBJ2-4; CDR3 length: 13; CDR3 protein: CASRGVNKNIQYF; CDR3 DNA: TGTGCCAGCCGGGGGGTGAACAAAAACATTCAGTACTTC